The 28 T cell receptor beta chains listed next were all sequenced from one sample in a study of T cells in Graves' hyperthyroidism and ophthalmopathy. RNA transcripts served as the template for amplifying TCR beta CDR3 regions. HTBI primers were the set used in a first-round RT-PCR of the TCR CDR3. In TCRdb, the multiplex PCR reads were re-called with MiXCR into one record per CDR3 protein. The repertoire has 600,000 to 900,000 distinct CDR3 sequences, less than 20% of them found once; the top ten carry around 7.7%. What was sequenced was blood. These receptors were collected from a young man with Graves' hyperthyroidism.

This clonotype was found a few times. The rearrangement uses TRBV25-1 and TRBJ2-2; 11 bases match TRBD2. This CDR3 has 16 amino acids. Trimming took 7 bases from V and 5 from J; bases not matched to a gene: 9. CDR1 MGHDK and CDR2 SYGVNS come from the germline V gene. CDR3 DNA: TGTGCCAGCATAGGCCCAACTAGCGGGAGAACCGGGGAGCTGTTTTTT. Translation gives CASIGPTSGRTGELFF.

This clonotype was observed a few times. A read error is possible here, since a much larger clone lies one base away. The chain combines TRBV2 with TRBJ1-5; D possibly corresponds to TRBD1 (6 bases). The V end was cut by 1 base, the J end by 7 bases, with 11 bases between. The CDR3 runs 14 residues. Germline-derived CDR1 and CDR2 are SNHLY and FYNNEI. The DNA for the CDR3 is TGTGCCAGCAGTGAAGACGGGGGCCGGCAGCCCCAGCATTTT. This sequence encodes CASSEDGGRQPQHF.

This rearrangement joins TRBV6-5 to TRBJ1-1; D is uncertain. The V and J ends lost 0 bases and 13 bases respectively, with 9 bases between them. Germline assignment: CDR1 MNHEY and CDR2 SVGAGI. The CDR3 covers 11 residues. CDR3 nucleotides: TGTGCCAGCAGTTACTCGGGGAAGGATTTCTTT. Its translation is CASSYSGKDFF.

Ten or more counts support this clonotype. V usage is TRBV6-5 and J usage is TRBJ1-2, with D possibly being TRBD1 (6 bases). V was pared by 0 bases and J by 0 bases, with 8 bases between. The length of the CDR3 is 15 residues. Germline CDR1 reads MNHEY; CDR2 reads SVGAGI. The CDR3 coding sequence is TGTGCCAGCAGTTACTCGTCAGGGGCTAACTATGGCTACACCTTC. Protein sequence: CASSYSSGANYGYTF.

This clonotype occurred many times. The V and J genes are TRBV28 and TRBJ2-7; the match to TRBD2 covers 10 bases. Trimming at V came to 4 bases and at J to 6 bases, leaving 9 bases not matched to a gene. Germline V lookup: CDR1 MDHEN, CDR2 SYDVKM. This CDR3 has 15 amino acids. The CDR3 DNA reads TGTGCCAGCAGTTCCCCGGGACTAGCGAGGACCGAGCAGTACTTC. It translates to CASSSPGLARTEQYF.

In this sample, this clonotype turned up many times. The V gene is TRBV20-1, the J gene TRBJ2-1, with D perhaps matching TRBD2 (5 bases). Trimming cost V 2 bases and J 6 bases, with 17 bases left between them. This CDR3 spans 15 amino acids. CDR1 is DFQATT and CDR2 is SNEGSKA in the germline V gene (reference sequence). CDR3: CSARSPSGSTNEQFF. The CDR3 nucleotides are TGCAGTGCTAGATCCCCCAGCGGCTCCACCAATGAGCAGTTCTTC.

The chain recombines TRBV29-1 with TRBJ2-7, with TRBD2 identical over 11 bases. Per germline, CDR1 SQVTM and CDR2 ANQGSEA. Trimming cost V 1 base and J 2 bases; bases outside gene matches: 13. This CDR3 spans 18 amino acids. CDR3 amino acids: CSVEGLAGRGRLPYEQYF. In DNA form, the CDR3 reads TGCAGCGTTGAAGGACTAGCGGGAAGGGGGAGGTTGCCCTACGAGCAGTACTTC.

This clonotype has a count of ten or more. V gene TRBV11-3 combines with J gene TRBJ2-3, with no clear D. Trimming cost V 4 bases and J 2 bases, with 7 bases left between them. The germline V gene encodes CDR1 SGHNT and CDR2 YENEEA. This CDR3 region has 13 residues. The CDR3 loop is CASSSISTDTQYF. CDR3 DNA: TGTGCCAGCAGCTCCATCTCCACAGATACGCAGTATTTT.

This clonotype turned up a few times. The chain carries TRBV19 and TRBJ2-7; 9 bases agree with TRBD1. Germline trimming cut 10 bases from V and 2 bases from J; bases unmatched to any gene: 9. The CDR3 totals 14 residues. Germline lookup yields CDR1 LNHDA and CDR2 SQIVND (reference sequence). CDR3 residues: CATSAGTGTYEQYF. CDR3 sequence (DNA): TGTGCCACTTCAGCCGGGACAGGGACCTACGAGCAGTACTTC.

In its sample, this clonotype was seen a few times. This chain links TRBV7-2 with TRBJ2-3, with D uncertain. V was clipped by 1 base and J by 4 bases, with 9 bases between them. The CDR3 covers 14 residues. Germline V gives CDR1 SGHTA, CDR2 FQGNSA. Here the CDR3 reads CASSLGPWADTQYF. CDR3 nucleotides: TGTGCCAGCAGCTTAGGACCCTGGGCAGATACGCAGTATTTT.

The rearrangement uses TRBV20-1 and TRBJ2-1, with 14 bases lining up with TRBD2. Losses at the gene ends were 6 bases for V and 12 bases for J; bases not matched to a gene: 7. The CDR3 runs 13 residues. The germline gives CDR1 DFQATT, CDR2 SNEGSKA (reference sequence). The CDR3 protein is CSAPGLAGAGQFF. Written as DNA, the CDR3 is TGCAGTGCCCCGGGACTAGCGGGAGCAGGGCAGTTCTTC.

This clonotype was found many times. The rearrangement uses TRBV2 and TRBJ2-5, with D perhaps TRBD1 (5 bases). This CDR3 contains 13 residues. Looked up from germline, CDR1 is SNHLY and CDR2 is FYNNEI. The V and J ends lost 7 bases and 5 bases respectively, with 14 bases between them. Here the CDR3 DNA reads TGTGCCAGCACGCGGCGCAGGGCCGAGACCCAGTACTTC. Translating gives CASTRRRAETQYF. Drawing the rest from reference TRBV2 and TRBJ2-5, the complete variable domain is EPEVTQTPSHQVTQMGQEVILRCVPISNHLYFYWYRQILGQKVEFLVSFYNNEISEKSEIFDDQFSVERPDGSNFTLKIRSTKLEDSAMYFCASTRRRAETQYFGPGTRLLVL.

This chain uses TRBV29-1 with TRBJ1-2; no firm D call. There are 16 residues in the CDR3. V was clipped by 3 bases and J by 2 bases, with 19 bases between them. Germline V lookup: CDR1 SQVTM, CDR2 ANQGSEA. The CDR3 DNA reads TGCAGCGTTGATCCCCCGGGCCTGGAGGCAAACTATGGCTACACCTTC. This sequence encodes CSVDPPGLEANYGYTF. Full variable domain (rest looked up from reference TRBV29-1 and TRBJ1-2): SAVISQKPSRDICQRGTSLTIQCQVDSQVTMMFWYRQQPGQSLTLIATANQGSEATYESGFVIDKFPISRPNLTFSTLTVSNMSPEDSSIYLCSVDPPGLEANYGYTFGSGTRLTVV.

The table lists this clonotype with many counts. This sequence joins TRBV6-2 or TRBV6-3 and TRBJ1-5; 8 nucleotides align to TRBD1. Trimming cost V 0 bases and J 6 bases; bases outside gene matches: 7. Germline loops: CDR1 MNHEY, CDR2 SVGEGT. This CDR3 spans 16 amino acids. The CDR3 reads CASSYSRGQAGQPQHF. The CDR3 bases are TGTGCCAGCAGTTACTCGAGGGGACAGGCTGGTCAGCCCCAGCATTTT.

A few counts support this clonotype. This rearrangement joins TRBV24-1 to TRBJ2-3; 9 bases map to TRBD1. With 3 bases clipped from V and 0 bases from J, the junction kept 6 bases outside the gene matches. There are 17 residues in the CDR3. Germline lookup yields CDR1 KGHDR and CDR2 SFDVKD. The CDR3 sequence: CATSDAYRGPSTDTQYF. The CDR3 bases are TGTGCCACCAGTGATGCGTACAGGGGGCCTAGCACAGATACGCAGTATTTT.

This clonotype came up many times. The chain links TRBV12-3 or TRBV12-4 to TRBJ2-1; D not certain. There are 15 residues in the CDR3. V gave up 3 bases and J gave up 4 bases, with 13 bases separating them. The CDR3 here is CASSLGSGGYNEQFF. The DNA of the CDR3 is TGTGCCAGCAGTTTGGGTTCGGGTGGGTACAATGAGCAGTTCTTC.

In this sample, this clonotype turned up many times. The gene calls are TRBV28 and TRBJ2-3; perhaps D is TRBD1 or TRBD2 (5 bases each). The CDR3 runs 18 residues. Looked up from germline, CDR1 is MDHEN and CDR2 is SYDVKM. Trimming took 3 bases from V and 2 from J, leaving 21 bases between them. The CDR3 region is CASSLSADRDPYTDTQYF. CDR3 sequence (DNA): TGTGCCAGCAGTTTGTCAGCGGACCGGGACCCCTACACAGATACGCAGTATTTT.

This clonotype was recorded many times. The CDR3 DNA is TGTGCCAGCAGCAGACGTCACGACAGACTTAATCAGCCCCAGCATTTT. The encoded protein is CASSRRHDRLNQPQHF. V gene TRBV11-3 combines with J gene TRBJ1-5; D may be TRBD1 (5 bases). This CDR3 spans 16 amino acids. V lost 5 bases and J 4 bases, leaving 18 bases between the germline ends. Germline V gene data show CDR1 as SGHNT and CDR2 as YENEEA.

Comments on this clonotype: A much larger clone lies one base from this, so it may be a read error. The rearrangement links TRBV7-2 to TRBJ2-6, with a tentative D call TRBD2 (6 bases). Trimming left V 6 bases short and J 0 bases short, with 12 bases between. There are 16 residues in the CDR3. Germline-derived CDR1 and CDR2 are SGHTA and FQGNSA. Written as DNA, the CDR3 is TGTGCCAGCAGGGGGAGGATCTTCTCTGGGGCCAACGTCCTGACTTTC. Its protein is CASRGRIFSGANVLTF.

This clonotype was seen repeatedly, ten times or more. The CDR3 sequence: CASSFGTGTYEQYF. DNA of the CDR3: TGTGCCAGCAGTTTTGGGACAGGAACCTACGAGCAGTACTTC. The chain has TRBV12-3 or TRBV12-4 and TRBJ2-7; TRBD1 aligns across 8 bases. Trimming cost V 3 bases and J 2 bases; bases outside gene matches: 3. CDR3 size: 14 residues.

This clonotype showed up many times. V gene TRBV30 combines with J gene TRBJ2-7; D is unclear. The V end lost 2 bases, the J end lost 7 bases, and 9 bases lay between the germline ends. Germline CDR1 reads GTSNPN; CDR2 reads SVGIG (reference sequence). CDR3 length equals 11 residues. The CDR3 region is CAWSLRYEQYF. The CDR3 DNA sequence: TGTGCCTGGAGTCTACGGTATGAGCAGTACTTC.

At least ten counts were recorded for this clonotype. The V and J genes are TRBV3-1 and TRBJ1-5; 9 nucleotides align to TRBD1. Per germline, CDR1 LGHDT and CDR2 YNNKEL (reference sequence). This CDR3 comprises 16 residues. V trimming: 2 bases; J trimming: 5 bases; junction bases outside the gene matches: 7. The CDR3 is CASSQYGTGTHQPQHF. In DNA, the CDR3 is TGTGCCAGCAGCCAATATGGGACAGGGACACATCAGCCCCAGCATTTT.

This chain connects TRBV11-2 to TRBJ1-3; D ambiguous. Trimming removed 2 bases at V and 1 base at J, with 15 bases between. Germline V gives CDR1 SGHAT, CDR2 FQNNGV. The CDR3 is made up of 17 amino acids. The CDR3 coding sequence is TGTGCCAGCAGCTTAACGGCAGTCACCTTTTCTGGAAACACCATATATTTT. This codes for CASSLTAVTFSGNTIYF.

This clonotype was found a few times. The genes are TRBV20-1 and TRBJ2-7; 8 bases map to TRBD2. This CDR3 comprises 14 residues. Germline loops: CDR1 DFQATT, CDR2 SNEGSKA (reference sequence). The J segment lost 3 bases and the V segment lost 6 bases, leaving 10 bases of the junction unmatched. Here the CDR3 reads CSAPTGGGNYEQYF. CDR3 DNA sequence: TGCAGTGCCCCTACGGGGGGGGGGAACTACGAGCAGTACTTC.

The J gene is TRBJ2-2, the V gene TRBV12-3 or TRBV12-4; weak D call: TRBD2 (5 bases). The CDR3 loop spans 15 amino acids. CDR3 loop: CATTEWSVDTGELFF. CDR3 coding DNA: TGTGCGACTACCGAGTGGAGCGTAGACACCGGGGAGCTGTTTTTT.

The table lists this clonotype with many counts. The chain combines TRBV5-5 with TRBJ2-2; tentatively, D is TRBD2 (6 bases). The V gene lost 4 bases and the J gene lost 4 bases, with 17 bases spanning the gap. CDR3 length equals 16 residues. Germline lookup yields CDR1 SGHKS and CDR2 YYEKEE (reference sequence). This chain's CDR3 is CASSPRAGLRTGELFF. The CDR3 DNA reads TGTGCCAGCAGCCCTAGGGCGGGACTGCGCACCGGGGAGCTGTTTTTT.

This clonotype was counted many times. The V and J genes are TRBV20-1 and TRBJ1-2; D unresolved. The length of the CDR3 is 15 residues. With 0 bases removed from V and 2 bases from J, the gap between germline ends came to 13 bases. Germline V CDR1 and CDR2: DFQATT, SNEGSKA (reference sequence). The CDR3 coding sequence is TGCAGTGCTAGAGATCTTTCACCGACAAACTATGGCTACACCTTC. Residues: CSARDLSPTNYGYTF.

The rearrangement uses TRBV6-1 and TRBJ2-2; D is ambiguous. The CDR3 spans 15 residues. Germline values: CDR1 MNHNS, CDR2 SASEGT. Trimming pared 10 bases from V and 4 bases from J, leaving 19 bases between. This CDR3 is CATRLRRWGTGELFF. CDR3 sequence (DNA): TGTGCCACCCGATTACGGCGGTGGGGCACCGGGGAGCTGTTTTTT.